One T cell receptor (beta chain) is described in this entry. The CDR3 sequence is 14 residues long. J was trimmed by 9 bases and V by 4 bases; bases with no gene match: 4. The germline CDR1 and CDR2 sequences are LNHDA and SQIVND (reference sequence). The data derive from a study of T cell changes during pregnancy in multiple sclerosis. The protocol was immunoSEQ multiplex PCR, while the TCRdb copy is restricted to in-frame clones and leaves out a portion. This table holds 34,000 or so clones, about nine tenths found once. The source of this sequence is a female donor with multiple sclerosis, enrolled in a pregnancy study. The genes are TRBV19 and TRBJ2-1, with TRBD2 identical over 12 bases. Material: CD8+ T cells from peripheral blood mononuclear cells, obtained in the first trimester of pregnancy. CDR3 loop: CASSTSGLAGEQFF. In DNA form, the CDR3 reads TGTGCCAGTAGTACCTCGGGACTAGCGGGTGAGCAGTTCTTC.